This T cell receptor beta chain was identified in a study of immune characterization of retroperitoneal liposarcoma. Via MiXCR, TCRdb re-called the PCR reads, giving one row per CDR3 protein. Counted here are about 10,000 distinct CDR3 sequences, over 25% occurring once; the ten biggest clones make up roughly 19%. After removal of 0 bases from V and 3 bases from J, the junction contained 4 bases not matched to a gene. Germline V gene sequence: CDR1 DFQATT, CDR2 SNEGSKA (reference sequence). CDR3 length equals 14 residues. This TCR was recovered from a male donor with retroperitoneal liposarcoma. The sequencing sample was made of blood. The V and J genes are TRBV20-1 and TRBJ2-5; TRBD1 agrees at 7 bases. This CDR3 is CSARDLDREETQYF. CDR3 coding DNA: TGCAGTGCTAGAGACCTCGACAGGGAAGAGACCCAGTACTTC.